This T cell receptor (beta chain) emerged from a study of response to subunit inactivated influenza vaccine. The CDR3 runs 14 residues. The ends lost 8 bases at V and 4 bases at J; junction bases unmatched: 6. MiXCR, applied by TCRdb to the RT-PCR reads, yields one record per CDR3 protein. The sample shows hundreds of thousands of distinct CDR3 sequences, roughly 25% of them seen only once. For this clonotype: What it binds is not known.

Study-wide results and caveats: Authors suggested that a seasonal influenza vaccination recruits few new T cells each time.

This TCR derives from a man aged 45-65 years who received an inactivated influenza vaccine. The material was CD4+ T cells sorted from PBMCs, obtained roughly 5 days after vaccination. V is TRBV12-3 or TRBV12-4 and J is TRBJ2-2, with 8 nucleotides matching TRBD1. The CDR3 reads CASGADRATGELFF. The CDR3 coding sequence is TGTGCCAGCGGGGCGGACAGGGCCACCGGGGAGCTGTTTTTT.